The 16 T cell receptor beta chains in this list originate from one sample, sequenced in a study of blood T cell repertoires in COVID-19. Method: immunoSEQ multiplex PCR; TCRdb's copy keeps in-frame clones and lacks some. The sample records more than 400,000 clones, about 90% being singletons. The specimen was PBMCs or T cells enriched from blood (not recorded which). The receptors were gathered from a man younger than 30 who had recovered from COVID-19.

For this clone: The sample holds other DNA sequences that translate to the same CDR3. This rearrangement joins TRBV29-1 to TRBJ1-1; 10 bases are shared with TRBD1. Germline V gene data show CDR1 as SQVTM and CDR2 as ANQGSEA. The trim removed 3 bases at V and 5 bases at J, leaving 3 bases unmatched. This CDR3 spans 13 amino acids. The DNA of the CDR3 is TGCAGCGTTGAGCGACAGGGGGCGACTGAAGCTTTCTTT. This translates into CSVERQGATEAFF.

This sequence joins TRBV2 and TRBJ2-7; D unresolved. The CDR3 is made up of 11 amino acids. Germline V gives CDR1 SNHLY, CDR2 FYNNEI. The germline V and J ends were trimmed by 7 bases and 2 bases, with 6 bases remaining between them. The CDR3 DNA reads TGTGCCAGCATTTCGGCCTACGAGCAGTACTTC. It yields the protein CASISAYEQYF. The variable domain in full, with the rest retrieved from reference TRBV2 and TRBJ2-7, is EPEVTQTPSHQVTQMGQEVILRCVPISNHLYFYWYRQILGQKVEFLVSFYNNEISEKSEIFDDQFSVERPDGSNFTLKIRSTKLEDSAMYFCASISAYEQYFGPGTRLTVT.

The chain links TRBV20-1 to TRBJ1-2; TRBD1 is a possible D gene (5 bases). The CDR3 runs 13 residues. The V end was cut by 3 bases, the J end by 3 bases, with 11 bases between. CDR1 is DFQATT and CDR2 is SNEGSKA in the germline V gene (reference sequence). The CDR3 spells CSASPGHDYGYTF. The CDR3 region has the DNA TGCAGTGCTAGTCCAGGACATGACTATGGCTACACCTTC.

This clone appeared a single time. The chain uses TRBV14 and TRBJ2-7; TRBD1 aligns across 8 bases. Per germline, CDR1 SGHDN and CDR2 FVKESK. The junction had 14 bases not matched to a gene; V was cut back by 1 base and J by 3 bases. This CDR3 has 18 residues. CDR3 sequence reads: CASSQGQTGVPLNYEQYF. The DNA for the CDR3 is TGTGCCAGCAGCCAAGGACAGACAGGGGTTCCTCTCAACTACGAGCAGTACTTC.

The CDR3 DNA is TGTGCCAGCTCCGGGGTGCCGTTCGCTGAAGCTTTCTTT. This encodes CASSGVPFAEAFF. The genes are TRBV19 and TRBJ1-1, with no clear D. CDR3 length equals 13 residues. Per the germline V gene, CDR1 is LNHDA and CDR2 is SQIVND (reference sequence). Trimming pared 9 bases from V and 6 bases from J, leaving 17 bases between.

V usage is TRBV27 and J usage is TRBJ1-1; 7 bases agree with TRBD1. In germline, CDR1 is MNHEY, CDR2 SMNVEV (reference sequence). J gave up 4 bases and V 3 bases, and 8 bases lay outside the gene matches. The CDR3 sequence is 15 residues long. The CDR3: CASSFVRGFATEAFF. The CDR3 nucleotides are TGTGCCAGCAGTTTTGTCAGGGGGTTCGCCACTGAAGCTTTCTTT.

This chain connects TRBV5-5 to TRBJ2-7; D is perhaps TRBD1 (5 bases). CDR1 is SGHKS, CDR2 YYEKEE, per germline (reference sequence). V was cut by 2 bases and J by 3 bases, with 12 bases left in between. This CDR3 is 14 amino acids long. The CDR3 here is CASSLRGLFYEQYF. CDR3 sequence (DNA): TGTGCCAGCAGCTTAAGGGGTTTATTCTACGAGCAGTACTTC. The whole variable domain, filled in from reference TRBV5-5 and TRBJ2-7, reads DAGVTQSPTHLIKTRGQQVTLRCSPISGHKSVSWYQQVLGQGPQFIFQYYEKEERGRGNFPDRFSARQFPNYSSELNVNALLLGDSALYLCASSLRGLFYEQYFGPGTRLTVT.

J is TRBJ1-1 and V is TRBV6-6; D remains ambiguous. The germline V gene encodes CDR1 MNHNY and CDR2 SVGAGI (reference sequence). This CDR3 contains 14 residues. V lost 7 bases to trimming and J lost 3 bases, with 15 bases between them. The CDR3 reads CASTPASGYTEAFF. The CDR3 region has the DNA TGTGCCAGCACCCCCGCATCGGGTTACACTGAAGCTTTCTTT.

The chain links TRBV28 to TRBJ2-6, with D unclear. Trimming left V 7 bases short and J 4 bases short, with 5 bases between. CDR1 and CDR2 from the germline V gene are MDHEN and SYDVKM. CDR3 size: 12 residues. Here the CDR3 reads CASNAGANVLTF. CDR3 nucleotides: TGTGCCAGCAATGCGGGGGCCAACGTCCTGACTTTC.

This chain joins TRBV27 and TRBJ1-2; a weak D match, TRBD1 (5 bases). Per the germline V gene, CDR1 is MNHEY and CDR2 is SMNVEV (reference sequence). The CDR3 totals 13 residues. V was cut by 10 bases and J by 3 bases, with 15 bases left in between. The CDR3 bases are TGTGCCACCAGACATACAGGACACTATGGCTACACCTTC. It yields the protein CATRHTGHYGYTF.

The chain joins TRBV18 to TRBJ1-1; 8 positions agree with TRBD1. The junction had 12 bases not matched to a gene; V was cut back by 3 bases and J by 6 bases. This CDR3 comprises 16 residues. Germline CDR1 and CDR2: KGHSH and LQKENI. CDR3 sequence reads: CASSPPMTGDRAEAFF. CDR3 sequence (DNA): TGTGCCAGCTCACCCCCCATGACAGGGGATAGGGCTGAAGCTTTCTTT.

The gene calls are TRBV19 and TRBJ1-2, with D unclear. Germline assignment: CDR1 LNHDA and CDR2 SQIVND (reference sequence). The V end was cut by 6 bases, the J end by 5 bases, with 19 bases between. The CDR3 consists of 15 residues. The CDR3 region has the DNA TGTGCCAGTAGCACCCGGACGGGTGGAGGTTATGGCTACACCTTC. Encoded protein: CASSTRTGGGYGYTF. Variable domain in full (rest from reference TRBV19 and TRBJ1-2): DGGITQSPKYLFRKEGQNVTLSCEQNLNHDAMYWYRQDPGQGLRLIYYSQIVNDFQKGDIAEGYSVSREKKESFPLTVTSAQKNPTAFYLCASSTRTGGGYGYTFGSGTRLTVV.

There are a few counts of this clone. The CDR3 DNA reads as TGTGCCAGCAGCGATCGGGACAGCGGGTATGGCTACACCTTC. It codes for CASSDRDSGYGYTF. This chain links TRBV9 with TRBJ1-2, with TRBD1 matching over 7 bases. The germline V gene has CDR1 SGDLS and CDR2 YYNGEE. The CDR3 is 14 amino acids. The J segment lost 5 bases and the V segment lost 3 bases, leaving 7 bases of the junction unmatched.

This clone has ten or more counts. This CDR3 is CASSSLLNTEAFF. DNA of the CDR3: TGTGCCAGCAGCTCCCTTCTGAACACTGAAGCTTTCTTT. V and J are TRBV7-9 and TRBJ1-1, with D unclear. From germline, CDR1 is SEHNR and CDR2 FQNEAQ (reference sequence). The CDR3 contains 13 residues. Trimming pared 4 bases from V and 0 bases from J, leaving 6 bases between.

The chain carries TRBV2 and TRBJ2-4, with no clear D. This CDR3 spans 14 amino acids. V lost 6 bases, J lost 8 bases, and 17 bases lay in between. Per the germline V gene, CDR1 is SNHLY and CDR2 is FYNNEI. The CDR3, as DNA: TGTGCCAGCAGCCTATATGGAAGCGTGGACATTCAGTACTTC. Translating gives CASSLYGSVDIQYF.

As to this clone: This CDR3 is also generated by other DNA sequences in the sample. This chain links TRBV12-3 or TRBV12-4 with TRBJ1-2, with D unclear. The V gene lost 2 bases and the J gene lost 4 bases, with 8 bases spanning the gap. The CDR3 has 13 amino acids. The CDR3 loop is CASSLRGGYGYTF. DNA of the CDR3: TGTGCCAGCAGTTTACGGGGTGGCTATGGCTACACCTTC.